This T cell receptor beta chain was captured in a study of blood T cell repertoires in COVID-19. Per germline, CDR1 SGHRS and CDR2 YFSETQ. V was cut by 0 bases and J by 4 bases, with 11 bases left in between. The CDR3 runs 14 residues. Libraries were prepared by immunoSEQ multiplex PCR; TCRdb keeps only in-frame clonotypes and omits some of them. The sample shows 95,000 to 110,000 clones, around 83% of them seen only once. Sequencing was done on a sample of peripheral blood. This TCR was recovered from a man in his 70s with acute or convalescent COVID-19. The rearrangement links TRBV5-1 to TRBJ2-7, with D perhaps TRBD2 (7 bases). The CDR3 protein is CASSLVGGLYEQYF. The CDR3 DNA reads as TGCGCCAGCAGCTTGGTCGGGGGGCTATACGAGCAGTACTTC.